This is a list of T cell receptor beta chains from one sample in a study of blood T cell repertoires in COVID-19. TCRdb's copy holds only in-frame clones and misses some; the assay was immunoSEQ multiplex PCR. The table shows a few hundred thousand clones, with 88% occurring only once. Sequenced input: peripheral blood. Every receptor here comes from a woman aged 25 to 39 with COVID-19, enrolled during active disease. Each CDR3 is given with its conserved first and last residue.

V | CDR3
TRBV11-2 | CASSFVGGSGETQYF
TRBV29-1 | CSVGTDYNSPLHF
TRBV9 | CASSVGVTGSNEKLFF
TRBV18 | CASSPRTSRYTDTQYF
TRBV2 | CASGLAGATQYF
TRBV24-1 | CATSDFLRGPFYSNQPQHF
TRBV2 | CASRVTGGGVDTEAFF
TRBV18 | CASSRTGIQETQYF
TRBV4-3 | CASSQDLASGANTGELFF
TRBV5-8 | CASSSGETGELFF
TRBV6-2/TRBV6-3 | CASSTPGQGVLETQYF
TRBV3-1/TRBV3-2 | CASSQGHGERGSGNTIYF
TRBV29-1 | CSVGATGGGNTGELFF
TRBV7-9 | CASSLPLAGLSSYNEQFF
TRBV19 | CASSEIGTGPTYGYTF
TRBV7-9 | CASSPPTGENEKLFF
TRBV29-1 | CSVQQGPAQYF
TRBV6-5 | CASSYAGPGLDEQFF
TRBV9 | CASSVAPAGETGELFF
TRBV11-2 | CASSLFPGQGSRAGYTF
TRBV6-5 | CASSGQGIRDSPLHF
TRBV10-3 | CAIRGTGWAGANVLTF